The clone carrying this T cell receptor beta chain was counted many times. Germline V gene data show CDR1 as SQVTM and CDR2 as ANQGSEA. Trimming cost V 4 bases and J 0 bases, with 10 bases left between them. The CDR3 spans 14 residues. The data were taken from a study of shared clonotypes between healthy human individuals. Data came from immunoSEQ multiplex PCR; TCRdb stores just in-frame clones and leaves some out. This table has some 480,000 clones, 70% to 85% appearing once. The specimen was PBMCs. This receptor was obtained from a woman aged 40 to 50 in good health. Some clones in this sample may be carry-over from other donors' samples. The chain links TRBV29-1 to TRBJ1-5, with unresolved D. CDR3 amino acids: CSVAEGYSNQPQHF. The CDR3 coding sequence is TGCAGCGTTGCCGAGGGCTATAGCAATCAGCCCCAGCATTTT.